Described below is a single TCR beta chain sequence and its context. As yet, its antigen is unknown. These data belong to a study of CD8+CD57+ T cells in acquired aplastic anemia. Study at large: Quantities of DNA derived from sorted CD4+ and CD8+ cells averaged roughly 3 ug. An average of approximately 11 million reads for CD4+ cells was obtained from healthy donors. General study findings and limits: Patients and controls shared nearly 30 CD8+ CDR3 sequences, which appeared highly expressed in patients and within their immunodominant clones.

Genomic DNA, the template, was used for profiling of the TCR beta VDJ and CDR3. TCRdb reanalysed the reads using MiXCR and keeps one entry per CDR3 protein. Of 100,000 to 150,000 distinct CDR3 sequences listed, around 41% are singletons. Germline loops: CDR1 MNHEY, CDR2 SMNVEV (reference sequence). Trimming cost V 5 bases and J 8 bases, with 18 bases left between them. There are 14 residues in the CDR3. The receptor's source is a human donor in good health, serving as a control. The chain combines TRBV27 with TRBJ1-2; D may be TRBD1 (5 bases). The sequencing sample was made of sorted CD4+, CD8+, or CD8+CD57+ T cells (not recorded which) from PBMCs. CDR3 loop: CASSPPPGGEGYTF. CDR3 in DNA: TGTGCCAGCAGTCCTCCCCCCGGGGGGGAGGGCTACACCTTC.